Listed below are T cell receptor beta chains from one sample, sequenced in a study of blood T cell repertoires in COVID-19. TCRdb's table, derived via immunoSEQ multiplex PCR, lists solely in-frame clones and lacks some. The sample consists of around 380,000 clones, approximately 80% of them appearing once. Sequences were obtained from peripheral blood. The receptor source for this set is a human donor with acute or convalescent COVID-19. The donor label of this sample is uncertain. Both conserved end residues are part of each CDR3. D genes are given only for firm matches. Part of the rows lack a size; the others show once, few, many or a class for expanded clones.

j_call: TRBJ2-7; clone_size: .; v_call: TRBV6-5; d_call: TRBD1; cdr3_aa: CASTQGAGEQYF; cdr3_nt: TGTGCCAGCACCCAGGGGGCTGGGGAGCAGTACTTC
j_call: TRBJ2-7; clone_size: .; v_call: TRBV10-3; d_call: TRBD1; cdr3_aa: CAISRTGGEQYF; cdr3_nt: TGTGCCATCAGTCGGACAGGGGGCGAGCAGTACTTC
j_call: TRBJ2-1; clone_size: .; v_call: TRBV6-1; d_call: TRBD2; cdr3_aa: CASSETWTSFNEQFF; cdr3_nt: TGTGCCAGCAGTGAAACTTGGACTAGTTTCAATGAGCAGTTCTTC
j_call: TRBJ2-1; clone_size: .; v_call: TRBV6-4; d_call: .; cdr3_aa: CASRQDRPPPHEQFF; cdr3_nt: TGTGCCAGCAGACAGGACAGACCCCCCCCACATGAGCAGTTCTTC
j_call: TRBJ2-5; clone_size: once; v_call: TRBV5-1; d_call: TRBD1; cdr3_aa: CASKLGDRLGSEETQYF; cdr3_nt: TGCGCCAGCAAACTAGGGGACAGGCTAGGATCTGAAGAGACCCAGTACTTC
j_call: TRBJ1-4; clone_size: .; v_call: TRBV6-5; d_call: TRBD1; cdr3_aa: CASRTRGRTNEKLFF; cdr3_nt: TGTGCCAGCAGAACCAGGGGGCGGACTAATGAAAAACTGTTTTTT
j_call: TRBJ2-3; clone_size: .; v_call: TRBV24-1; d_call: TRBD2; cdr3_aa: CATSPGRAPDTQYF; cdr3_nt: TGTGCCACCAGTCCCGGGAGGGCCCCAGATACGCAGTATTTT
j_call: TRBJ1-4; clone_size: .; v_call: TRBV14; d_call: .; cdr3_aa: CASSQEGGGRKLFF; cdr3_nt: TGTGCCAGCAGCCAAGAGGGCGGGGGCCGTAAACTGTTTTTT
j_call: TRBJ2-7; clone_size: .; v_call: TRBV11-2; d_call: TRBD1; cdr3_aa: CASSFGRGSSYEQYF; cdr3_nt: TGTGCCAGCAGCTTCGGCAGGGGGAGCTCCTACGAGCAGTACTTC
j_call: TRBJ1-5; clone_size: .; v_call: TRBV5-6; d_call: .; cdr3_aa: CASSYNGILSNQPQHF; cdr3_nt: TGTGCCAGCAGCTACAACGGGATACTAAGCAATCAGCCCCAGCATTTT
j_call: TRBJ2-1; clone_size: once; v_call: TRBV6-5; d_call: .; cdr3_aa: CASSSDSYNEQFF; cdr3_nt: TGTGCCAGCAGTTCGGACAGTTACAATGAGCAGTTCTTC
j_call: TRBJ1-6; clone_size: .; v_call: TRBV30; d_call: .; cdr3_aa: CAWSRTQNNSPLHF; cdr3_nt: TGTGCCTGGAGTAGGACACAGAATAATTCACCCCTCCACTTT
j_call: TRBJ2-7; clone_size: .; v_call: TRBV30; d_call: .; cdr3_aa: CAWNAGWNYEQYF; cdr3_nt: TGTGCCTGGAATGCCGGGTGGAACTACGAGCAGTACTTC
j_call: TRBJ1-5; clone_size: .; v_call: TRBV19; d_call: TRBD1; cdr3_aa: CASTLDRGYGNQPQHF; cdr3_nt: TGTGCCAGTACCCTGGACAGGGGGTATGGAAATCAGCCCCAGCATTTT
j_call: TRBJ2-3; clone_size: .; v_call: TRBV7-9; d_call: TRBD1; cdr3_aa: CATPNHAPGGSSDTQYF; cdr3_nt: TGTGCCACCCCAAATCACGCACCAGGGGGCTCTTCGGATACGCAGTATTTT
j_call: TRBJ2-7; clone_size: .; v_call: TRBV6-5; d_call: TRBD1; cdr3_aa: CASLRTGGSYEQYF; cdr3_nt: TGTGCCTCCCTCCGGACAGGGGGCTCCTACGAGCAGTACTTC
j_call: TRBJ1-4; clone_size: .; v_call: TRBV2; d_call: TRBD1; cdr3_aa: CASNRQGAVEKLFF; cdr3_nt: TGTGCCAGCAATCGCCAGGGGGCGGTTGAAAAACTGTTTTTT
j_call: TRBJ2-1; clone_size: .; v_call: TRBV5-1; d_call: TRBD2; cdr3_aa: CASSRSYETGGTNEQFF; cdr3_nt: TGCGCCAGCAGCCGTTCCTATGAGACGGGGGGGACCAATGAGCAGTTCTTC
j_call: TRBJ2-7; clone_size: .; v_call: TRBV4-2; d_call: TRBD2; cdr3_aa: CASSHRTGTSNYEQYF; cdr3_nt: TGTGCCAGCAGCCATAGAACCGGGACTAGCAACTACGAGCAGTACTTC
j_call: TRBJ2-1; clone_size: few; v_call: TRBV6-1; d_call: .; cdr3_aa: CASSDIYNEQFF; cdr3_nt: TGTGCCAGCAGTGACATCTACAATGAGCAGTTCTTC
j_call: TRBJ1-2; clone_size: .; v_call: TRBV19; d_call: TRBD1; cdr3_aa: CASSATGTAYGYTF; cdr3_nt: TGTGCCAGTAGCGCCACCGGGACAGCCTATGGCTACACCTTC
j_call: TRBJ1-2; clone_size: .; v_call: TRBV27; d_call: TRBD1; cdr3_aa: CASRSQGAMGYGYTF; cdr3_nt: TGTGCCAGCAGATCACAGGGGGCGATGGGCTATGGCTACACCTTC
j_call: TRBJ2-6; clone_size: .; v_call: TRBV6-6; d_call: TRBD1; cdr3_aa: CASSPGTGSSGANVLTF; cdr3_nt: TGTGCCAGCAGTCCCGGGACAGGGAGCTCTGGGGCCAACGTCCTGACTTTC
j_call: TRBJ1-5; clone_size: few; v_call: TRBV19; d_call: TRBD1; cdr3_aa: CASRMTGLHQPQHF; cdr3_nt: TGTGCCAGTAGGATGACAGGGTTGCATCAGCCCCAGCATTTT
j_call: TRBJ1-1; clone_size: .; v_call: TRBV30; d_call: .; cdr3_aa: CAWVYTMNTEAFF; cdr3_nt: TGTGCCTGGGTTTATACAATGAACACTGAAGCTTTCTTT
j_call: TRBJ1-2; clone_size: .; v_call: TRBV5-5; d_call: TRBD1; cdr3_aa: CASSPGQGAGNYGYTF; cdr3_nt: TGTGCCAGCAGCCCCGGACAGGGGGCGGGTAACTATGGCTACACCTTC
j_call: TRBJ2-7; clone_size: .; v_call: TRBV5-4; d_call: TRBD2; cdr3_aa: CASSGGSGSSYEQYF; cdr3_nt: TGTGCCAGCAGCGGTGGTAGCGGGAGCTCCTACGAGCAGTACTTC
j_call: TRBJ1-1; clone_size: .; v_call: TRBV6-6; d_call: .; cdr3_aa: CASSYRSPNTEAFF; cdr3_nt: TGTGCCAGCAGTTACCGGAGCCCGAACACTGAAGCTTTCTTT
j_call: TRBJ2-2; clone_size: .; v_call: TRBV9; d_call: .; cdr3_aa: CASSAVVNTGELFF; cdr3_nt: TGTGCCAGCAGCGCCGTTGTGAACACCGGGGAGCTGTTTTTT
j_call: TRBJ1-1; clone_size: .; v_call: TRBV19; d_call: TRBD1; cdr3_aa: CASSPHPDRANTEAFF; cdr3_nt: TGTGCCAGTAGTCCCCATCCTGACAGGGCGAACACTGAAGCTTTCTTT
j_call: TRBJ1-5; clone_size: few; v_call: TRBV11-2; d_call: TRBD1; cdr3_aa: CASSGQAHQPQHF; cdr3_nt: TGTGCCAGCAGCGGACAGGCGCATCAGCCCCAGCATTTT
j_call: TRBJ2-7; clone_size: .; v_call: TRBV2; d_call: TRBD2; cdr3_aa: CASTGGLGYEQYF; cdr3_nt: TGTGCCAGCACCGGGGGACTAGGCTACGAGCAGTACTTC
j_call: TRBJ1-6; clone_size: few; v_call: TRBV6-6; d_call: .; cdr3_aa: CASSVDSSYNSPLHF; cdr3_nt: TGTGCCAGCAGTGTGGACAGCTCCTATAATTCACCCCTCCACTTT
j_call: TRBJ2-7; clone_size: .; v_call: TRBV29-1; d_call: .; cdr3_aa: CSVEESPYEQYF; cdr3_nt: TGCAGCGTTGAGGAGTCTCCCTACGAGCAGTACTTC
j_call: TRBJ1-1; clone_size: .; v_call: TRBV7-9; d_call: .; cdr3_aa: CASSLAAPATEAFF; cdr3_nt: TGTGCCAGCAGCTTGGCGGCGCCGGCGACTGAAGCTTTCTTT
j_call: TRBJ1-4; clone_size: .; v_call: TRBV18; d_call: .; cdr3_aa: CASSGPRRHEKLFF; cdr3_nt: TGTGCCAGCTCAGGCCCGAGGAGGCATGAAAAACTGTTTTTT
j_call: TRBJ1-4; clone_size: once; v_call: TRBV2; d_call: .; cdr3_aa: CASIRTSNEKLFF; cdr3_nt: TGTGCCAGCATCAGGACTAGTAATGAAAAACTGTTTTTT